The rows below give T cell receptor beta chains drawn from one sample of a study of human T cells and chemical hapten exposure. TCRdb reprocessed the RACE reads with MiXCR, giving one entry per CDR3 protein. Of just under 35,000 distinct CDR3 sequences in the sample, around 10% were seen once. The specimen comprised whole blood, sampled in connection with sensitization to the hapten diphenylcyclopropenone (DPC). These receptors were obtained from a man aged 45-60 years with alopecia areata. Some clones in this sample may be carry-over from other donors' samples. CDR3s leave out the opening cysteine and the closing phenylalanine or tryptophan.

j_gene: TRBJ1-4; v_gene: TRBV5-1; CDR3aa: ASTPSSATNEKLF
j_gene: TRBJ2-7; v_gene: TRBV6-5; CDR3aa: ASSYPGTYEQY
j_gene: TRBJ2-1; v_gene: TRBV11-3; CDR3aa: ASSLGQGIYNEQF
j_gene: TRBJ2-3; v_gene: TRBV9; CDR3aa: ASSVRAPSTDTQY
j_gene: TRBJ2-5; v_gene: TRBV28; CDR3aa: ASRSPGRETQY
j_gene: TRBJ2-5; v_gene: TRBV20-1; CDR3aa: SARPGGPGETQY
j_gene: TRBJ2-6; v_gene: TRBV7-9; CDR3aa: ASAPPGANVLT
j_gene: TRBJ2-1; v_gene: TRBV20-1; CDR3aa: SAPGTYSYNEQF
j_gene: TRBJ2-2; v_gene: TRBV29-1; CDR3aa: SVASGNTGELF
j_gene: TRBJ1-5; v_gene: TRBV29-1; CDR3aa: SVDSGTGQPQH
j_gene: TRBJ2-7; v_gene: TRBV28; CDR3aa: ASSFGGGGSISYEQY
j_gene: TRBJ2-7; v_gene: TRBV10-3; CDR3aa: AISDASGSDEQY
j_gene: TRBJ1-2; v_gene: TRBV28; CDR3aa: ASSFTGRNYT
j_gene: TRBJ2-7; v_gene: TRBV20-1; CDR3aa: SAREGLYEQY
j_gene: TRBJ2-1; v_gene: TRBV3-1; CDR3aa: ASSQPLSGRPSREQF
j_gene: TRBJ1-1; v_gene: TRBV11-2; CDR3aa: ASSLDQLPNTEAF
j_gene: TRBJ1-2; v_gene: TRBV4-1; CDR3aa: ASSHTKDGVKRPNYGYT
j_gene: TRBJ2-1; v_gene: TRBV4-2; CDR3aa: ASSQLAAGTSGRNEQF
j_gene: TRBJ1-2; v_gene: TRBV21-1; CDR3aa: ASSYGTAFPLLKGYT
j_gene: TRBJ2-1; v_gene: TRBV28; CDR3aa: ASSPGGSFYNEQF
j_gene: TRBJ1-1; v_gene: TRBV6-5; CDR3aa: ASSYGDRVNTEAF
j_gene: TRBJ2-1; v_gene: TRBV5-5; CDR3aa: ASTFSPLAGGEQF
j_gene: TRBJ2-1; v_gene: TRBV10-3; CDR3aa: AISEGAAEVNEQF
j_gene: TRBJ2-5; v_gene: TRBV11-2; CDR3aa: ASSTGLAERETQY
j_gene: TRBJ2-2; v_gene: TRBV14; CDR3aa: ASAPVGLAYTGELF